These T cell receptor beta chains were read from a single sample in a study of neurological immune-mediated disorders. TCRdb called the 5' RACE reads again in MiXCR, with one record for every CDR3 protein. The table lists about 30,000 distinct CDR3 sequences, roughly 15% of them singletons. Sequencing used PBMCs. The receptor source for this set is a man between 65 and 80 years old in good health. Each CDR3 is given with its conserved first and last residue. D genes are given only for firm matches. Clone size is shown for a subset of rows, as once, few, many or a class of expanded clone.

abundance: many
v_gene: TRBV28
j_gene: TRBJ1-2
len: 12
d_gene: NA
CDR3nt: TGTGCCAGCAGTTTAAGGGACTATGGCTACACCTTC
CDR3aa: CASSLRDYGYTF

abundance: NA
v_gene: TRBV6-4
j_gene: TRBJ2-2
len: 14
d_gene: NA
CDR3nt: TGTGCCAGCAGTGACTCGGAAACAACCGGGGAGCTGTTTTTT
CDR3aa: CASSDSETTGELFF

abundance: NA
v_gene: TRBV19
j_gene: TRBJ2-1
len: 21
d_gene: TRBD2
CDR3nt: TGTGCCAGTAGTATACACCCCGCCACTAGCGGGCGGGGACCTTTTTACAATGAGCAGTTCTTC
CDR3aa: CASSIHPATSGRGPFYNEQFF

abundance: NA
v_gene: TRBV12-2
j_gene: TRBJ2-7
len: 18
d_gene: NA
CDR3nt: TGTGCAAGTCGCTTAGGGGGAATAGCGGGGGAACGTACCTACGAGCAGTACTTC
CDR3aa: CASRLGGIAGERTYEQYF

abundance: NA
v_gene: TRBV15
j_gene: TRBJ2-3
len: 15
d_gene: NA
CDR3nt: TGTTCCACCAGGGGAGTCGGGGATCGGGGAGATACGCAGTATTTT
CDR3aa: CSTRGVGDRGDTQYF

abundance: many
v_gene: TRBV5-1
j_gene: TRBJ1-3
len: 14
d_gene: TRBD1
CDR3nt: TGCGCCAGCAGCCGACAGGGATCCGGAAACACCATATATTTT
CDR3aa: CASSRQGSGNTIYF

abundance: large
v_gene: TRBV29-1
j_gene: TRBJ2-1
len: 15
d_gene: NA
CDR3nt: TGCAGCTCGAGGGGGGGGCAGGGCTCCTACAATGAGCAGTTCTTC
CDR3aa: CSSRGGQGSYNEQFF

abundance: many
v_gene: TRBV24-1
j_gene: TRBJ2-5
len: 14
d_gene: TRBD2
CDR3nt: TGTGCCACCAGTGATGGGGGGGGGCAAGAGACCCAGTACTTC
CDR3aa: CATSDGGGQETQYF

abundance: many
v_gene: TRBV7-2
j_gene: TRBJ2-1
len: 14
d_gene: TRBD1
CDR3nt: TGTGCCAGCAGCCCTGGGACAGGCTACAATGAGCAGTTCTTC
CDR3aa: CASSPGTGYNEQFF

abundance: many
v_gene: TRBV6-5
j_gene: TRBJ1-6
len: 16
d_gene: NA
CDR3nt: TGTGCCAGCAGTTACTCGATTGAGACTGGCGGGTCACCCCTCCACTTT
CDR3aa: CASSYSIETGGSPLHF

abundance: NA
v_gene: TRBV7-6
j_gene: TRBJ2-3
len: 19
d_gene: TRBD2
CDR3nt: TGTGCCAGCAGCTTACTTCCCGGACTAGCGGGAAGATCCACAGATACGCAGTATTTT
CDR3aa: CASSLLPGLAGRSTDTQYF

abundance: many
v_gene: TRBV3-1
j_gene: TRBJ1-2
len: 12
d_gene: NA
CDR3nt: TGTGCCAGCAGCCGAGACAGCCATGGCTACACCTTC
CDR3aa: CASSRDSHGYTF

abundance: many
v_gene: TRBV12-3/TRBV12-4
j_gene: TRBJ2-3
len: 13
d_gene: NA
CDR3nt: TGTGCCAGCAGCCCACGACCCCCAGTTACGCAGTATTTT
CDR3aa: CASSPRPPVTQYF

abundance: many
v_gene: TRBV12-3/TRBV12-4
j_gene: TRBJ2-2
len: 15
d_gene: TRBD2
CDR3nt: TGTGCCAGCAGTGCTCCCGGGACTAGTGCCGGGGAGCTGTTTTTT
CDR3aa: CASSAPGTSAGELFF

abundance: many
v_gene: TRBV24-1
j_gene: TRBJ2-1
len: 10
d_gene: NA
CDR3nt: TGTGCCACCATTGTAAATGAGCAGTTCTTC
CDR3aa: CATIVNEQFF

abundance: NA
v_gene: TRBV14
j_gene: TRBJ1-1
len: 18
d_gene: NA
CDR3nt: TGTGCCAGCAGTCAAGATAAGCCATCGTTCGGGAAGGACAATGAAGCTTTCTTT
CDR3aa: CASSQDKPSFGKDNEAFF